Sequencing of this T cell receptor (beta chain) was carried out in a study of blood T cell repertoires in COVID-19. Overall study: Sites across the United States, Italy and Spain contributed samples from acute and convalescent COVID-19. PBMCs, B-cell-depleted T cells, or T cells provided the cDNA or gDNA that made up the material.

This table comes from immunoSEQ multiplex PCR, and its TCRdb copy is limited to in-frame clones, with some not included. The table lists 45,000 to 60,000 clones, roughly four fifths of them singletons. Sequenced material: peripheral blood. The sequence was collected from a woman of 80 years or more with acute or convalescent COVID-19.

Here the CDR3 reads CASSQVGTSGRAAGANVLTF. The CDR3, as DNA: TGCGCCAGCAGCCAAGTTGGGACTAGCGGGAGGGCCGCTGGGGCCAACGTCCTGACTTTC. V gene TRBV4-1 combines with J gene TRBJ2-6; 16 bases align to TRBD2. This CDR3 has 20 residues. With V trimmed by 1 base and J by 2 bases, 5 bases remained unmatched. Germline V gene lookup returns CDR1 MGHRA and CDR2 YSYEKL.